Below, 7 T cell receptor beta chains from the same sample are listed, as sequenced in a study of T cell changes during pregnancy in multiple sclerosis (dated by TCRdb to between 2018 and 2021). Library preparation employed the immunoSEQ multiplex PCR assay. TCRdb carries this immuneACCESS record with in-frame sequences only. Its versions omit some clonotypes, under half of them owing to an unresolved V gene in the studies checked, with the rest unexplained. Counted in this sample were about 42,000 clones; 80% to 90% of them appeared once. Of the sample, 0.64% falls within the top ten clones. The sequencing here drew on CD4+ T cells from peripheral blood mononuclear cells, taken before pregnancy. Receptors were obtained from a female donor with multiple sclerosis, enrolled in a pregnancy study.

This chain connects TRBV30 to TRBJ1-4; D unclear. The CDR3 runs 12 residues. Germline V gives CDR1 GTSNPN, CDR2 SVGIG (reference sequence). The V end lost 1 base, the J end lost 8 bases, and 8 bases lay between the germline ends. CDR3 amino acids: CAWSGEREKLFF. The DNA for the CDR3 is TGTGCCTGGAGTGGGGAGCGGGAAAAACTGTTTTTT.

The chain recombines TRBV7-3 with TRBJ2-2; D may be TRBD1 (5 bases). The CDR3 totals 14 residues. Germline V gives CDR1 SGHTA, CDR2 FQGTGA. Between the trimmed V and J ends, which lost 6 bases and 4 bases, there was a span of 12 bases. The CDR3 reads CASRSRVSTGELFF. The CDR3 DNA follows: TGTGCCAGCAGGTCCAGGGTCAGCACCGGGGAGCTGTTTTTT.

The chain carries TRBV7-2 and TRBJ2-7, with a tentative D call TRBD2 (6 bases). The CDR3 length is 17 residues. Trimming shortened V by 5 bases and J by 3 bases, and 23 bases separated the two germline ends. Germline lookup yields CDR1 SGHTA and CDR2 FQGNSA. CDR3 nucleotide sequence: TGTGCCAGCAGCCCCGCGGAGGGTCCTCGTGTCTTCTACGAGCAGTACTTC. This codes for CASSPAEGPRVFYEQYF.

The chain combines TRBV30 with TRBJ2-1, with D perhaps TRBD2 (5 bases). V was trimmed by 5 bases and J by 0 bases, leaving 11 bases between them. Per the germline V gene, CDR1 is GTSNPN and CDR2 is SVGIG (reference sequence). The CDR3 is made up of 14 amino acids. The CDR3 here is CAWQDWSSYNEQFF. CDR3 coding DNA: TGTGCCTGGCAGGACTGGAGCTCCTACAATGAGCAGTTCTTC.

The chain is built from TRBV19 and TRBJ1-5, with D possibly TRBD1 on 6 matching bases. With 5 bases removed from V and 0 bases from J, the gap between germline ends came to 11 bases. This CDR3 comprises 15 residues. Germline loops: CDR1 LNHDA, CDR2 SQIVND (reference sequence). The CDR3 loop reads CASSSDRYSNQPQHF. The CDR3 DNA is TGTGCCAGTAGTTCTGACAGGTATAGCAATCAGCCCCAGCATTTT. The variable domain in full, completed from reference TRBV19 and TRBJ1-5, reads DGGITQSPKYLFRKEGQNVTLSCEQNLNHDAMYWYRQDPGQGLRLIYYSQIVNDFQKGDIAEGYSVSREKKESFPLTVTSAQKNPTAFYLCASSSDRYSNQPQHFGDGTRLSIL.

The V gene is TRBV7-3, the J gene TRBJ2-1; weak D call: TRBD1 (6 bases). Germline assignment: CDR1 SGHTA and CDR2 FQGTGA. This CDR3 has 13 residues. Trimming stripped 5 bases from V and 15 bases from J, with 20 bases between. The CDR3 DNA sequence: TGTGCCAGCAGCCTAATACACAGGGACGGGCTGTTCTTC. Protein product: CASSLIHRDGLFF.

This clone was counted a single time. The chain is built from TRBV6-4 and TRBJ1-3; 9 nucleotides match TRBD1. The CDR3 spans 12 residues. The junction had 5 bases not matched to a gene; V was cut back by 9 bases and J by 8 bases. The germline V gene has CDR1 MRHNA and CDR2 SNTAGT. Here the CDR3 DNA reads TGTGCCAGTCAAAACAGGGGGCACACCATATATTTT. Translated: CASQNRGHTIYF.